This T cell receptor (beta chain) was observed in a study of blood T cell repertoires in COVID-19. Study-level background: Sites across the United States, Italy and Spain contributed samples from acute and convalescent COVID-19. PBMCs, B-cell-depleted T cells, or T cells provided the cDNA or gDNA that made up the material.

Methods used by the authors: Researchers report that nucleated cell counts were estimated from reference gene primer amplification. Data came from immunoSEQ multiplex PCR; TCRdb stores just in-frame clones and leaves some out. Clone size and the V and J calls come from that table; the DNA yielded D and trimming. The repertoire has around 81,000 clones, about 80% of them found once; the top ten carry 9.5% to 15%. The source material was peripheral blood. This clonotype originated in a human donor in a cohort sampled during active COVID-19.

The CDR3 here is CASSQGPSGNQPQHF. The DNA of the CDR3 is TGTGCCAGCAGCCAAGGCCCATCGGGCAATCAGCCCCAGCATTTT. The chain joins TRBV3-1 (or the pseudogene TRBV3-2) to TRBJ1-5; D is unresolved. The V and J ends lost 1 base and 2 bases respectively, with 9 bases between them. The CDR3 contains 15 residues. Looked up from germline, CDR1 is LGHDT and CDR2 is YNNKEL (reference sequence).